The subject of this entry is one T cell receptor beta chain. Its antigen is as yet unknown. Donors consisted of healthy bone marrow donors. The sample belongs to a study of cytomegalovirus exposure and HLA in healthy donors. PCR involved 60 Vbeta and 13 Jbeta primers. The repertoire was sequenced with immunoSEQ multiplex PCR; TCRdb's copy has only in-frame clones and lacks some. This sample carries around 130,000 clones, around four fifths of them seen once, and the ten largest clones take less than 6.5%. Study-wide results and caveats: Among TCR sequences, most were rare, though some public TCRs appeared in many donors. Confirmation was obtained in vitro that a few CMV-associated chains are specific for CMV antigens.

Germline values: CDR1 SGHRS, CDR2 YFSETQ. The J segment lost 3 bases and the V segment lost 5 bases, leaving 3 bases of the junction unmatched. The CDR3 has 13 amino acids. This rearrangement joins TRBV5-1 to TRBJ2-7; 9 bases are shared with TRBD1. Specimen: PBMCs. The TCR was taken from a man aged 30 to 45 in good health and CMV-seronegative. CDR3 region: CASSWTGDYEQYF. CDR3 coding DNA: TGCGCCAGCAGTTGGACAGGGGACTACGAGCAGTACTTC.